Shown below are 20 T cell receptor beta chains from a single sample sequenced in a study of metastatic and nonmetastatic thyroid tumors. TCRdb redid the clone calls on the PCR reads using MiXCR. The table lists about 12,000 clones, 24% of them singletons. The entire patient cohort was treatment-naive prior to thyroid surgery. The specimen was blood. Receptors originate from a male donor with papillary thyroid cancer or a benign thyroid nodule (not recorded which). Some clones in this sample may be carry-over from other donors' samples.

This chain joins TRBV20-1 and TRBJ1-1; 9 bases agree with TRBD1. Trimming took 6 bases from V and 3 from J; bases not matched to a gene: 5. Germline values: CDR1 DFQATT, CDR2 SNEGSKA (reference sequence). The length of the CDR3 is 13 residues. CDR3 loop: CSAGTGRDTEAFF. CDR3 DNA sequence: TGCAGTGCCGGGACAGGGAGGGACACTGAAGCTTTCTTT.

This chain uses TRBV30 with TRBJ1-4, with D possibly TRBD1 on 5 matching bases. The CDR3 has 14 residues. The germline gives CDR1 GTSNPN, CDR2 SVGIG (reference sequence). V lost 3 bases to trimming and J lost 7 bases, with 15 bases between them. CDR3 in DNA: TGTGCCTGGAGACGATGGGGGTTGGGTGAAAAACTGTTTTTT. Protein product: CAWRRWGLGEKLFF.

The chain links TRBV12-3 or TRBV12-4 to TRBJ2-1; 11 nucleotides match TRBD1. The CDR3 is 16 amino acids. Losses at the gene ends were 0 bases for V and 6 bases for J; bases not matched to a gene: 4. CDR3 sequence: CASSLAGGTGGNEQFF. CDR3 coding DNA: TGTGCCAGCAGTTTAGCGGGGGGGACAGGGGGCAATGAGCAGTTCTTC.

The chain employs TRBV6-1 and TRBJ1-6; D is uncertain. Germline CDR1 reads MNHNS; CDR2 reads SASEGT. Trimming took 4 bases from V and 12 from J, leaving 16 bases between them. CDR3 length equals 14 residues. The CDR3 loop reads CASSVDPLEGPLHF. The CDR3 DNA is TGTGCCAGCAGTGTTGACCCGCTGGAGGGACCCCTCCACTTT.

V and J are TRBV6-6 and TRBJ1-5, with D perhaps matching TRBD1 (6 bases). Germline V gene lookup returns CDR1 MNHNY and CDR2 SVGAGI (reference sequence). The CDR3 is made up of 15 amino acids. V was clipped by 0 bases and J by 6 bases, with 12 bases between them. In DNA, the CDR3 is TGTGCCAGCAGTTACTCCAGAGGAGGGGGTCAGCCCCAGCATTTT. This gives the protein CASSYSRGGGQPQHF.

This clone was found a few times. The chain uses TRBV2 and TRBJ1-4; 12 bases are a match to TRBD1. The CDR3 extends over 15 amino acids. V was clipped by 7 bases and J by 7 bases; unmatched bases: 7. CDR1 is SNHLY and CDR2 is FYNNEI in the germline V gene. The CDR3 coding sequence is TGTGCCAGCACCGGGACAGGGGGCAGGTCTGAAAAACTGTTTTTT. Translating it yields CASTGTGGRSEKLFF.

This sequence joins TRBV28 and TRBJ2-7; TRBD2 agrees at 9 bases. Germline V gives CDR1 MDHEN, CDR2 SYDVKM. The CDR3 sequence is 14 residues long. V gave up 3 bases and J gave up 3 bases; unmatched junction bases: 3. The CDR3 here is CASSFRTSVYEQYF. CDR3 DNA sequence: TGTGCCAGCAGTTTCCGGACTAGCGTCTACGAGCAGTACTTC.

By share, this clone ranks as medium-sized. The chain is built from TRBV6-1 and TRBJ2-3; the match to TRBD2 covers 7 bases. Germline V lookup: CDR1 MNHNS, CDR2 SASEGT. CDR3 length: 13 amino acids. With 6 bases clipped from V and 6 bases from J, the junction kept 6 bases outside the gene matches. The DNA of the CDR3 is TGTGCCAGCAGAAGCGGGGTGTTGGATACGCAGTATTTT. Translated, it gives CASRSGVLDTQYF.

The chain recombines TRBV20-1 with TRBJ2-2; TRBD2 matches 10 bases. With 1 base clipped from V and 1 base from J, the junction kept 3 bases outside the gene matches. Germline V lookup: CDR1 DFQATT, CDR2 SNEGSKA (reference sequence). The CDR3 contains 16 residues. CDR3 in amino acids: CSARASGRGNTGELFF. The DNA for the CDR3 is TGCAGTGCTAGAGCTAGCGGGAGAGGGAACACCGGGGAGCTGTTTTTT.

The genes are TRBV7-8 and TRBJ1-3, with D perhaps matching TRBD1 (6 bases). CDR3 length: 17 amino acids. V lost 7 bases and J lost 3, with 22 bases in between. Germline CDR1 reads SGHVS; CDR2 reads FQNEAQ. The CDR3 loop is CASIEMGSRGRGNTIYF. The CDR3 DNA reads TGTGCCAGCATCGAAATGGGTAGCAGGGGACGTGGAAACACCATATATTTT. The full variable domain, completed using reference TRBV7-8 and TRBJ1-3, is GAGVSQSPRYKVAKRGQDVALRCDPISGHVSLFWYQQALGQGPEFLTYFQNEAQLDKSGLPSDRFFAERPEGSVSTLKIQRTQQEDSAVYLCASIEMGSRGRGNTIYFGEGSWLTVV.

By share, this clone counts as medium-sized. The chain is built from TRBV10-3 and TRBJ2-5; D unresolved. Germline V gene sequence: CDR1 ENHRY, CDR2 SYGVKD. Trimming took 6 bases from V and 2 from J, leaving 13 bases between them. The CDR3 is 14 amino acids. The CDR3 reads CAISARADQETQYF. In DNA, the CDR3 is TGTGCCATCAGCGCTCGGGCGGATCAAGAGACCCAGTACTTC.

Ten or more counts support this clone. DNA for the CDR3: TGTGCCAGCAGCTTGGCAGGGTTCAGGGAGCTGTTTTTT. Translated: CASSLAGFRELFF. The chain combines TRBV5-6 with TRBJ2-2; a possible D gene is TRBD1 (5 bases). Germline V lookup: CDR1 SGHDT, CDR2 YYEEEE. V gave up 0 bases and J gave up 9 bases, with 9 bases separating them. The CDR3 length is 13 residues.

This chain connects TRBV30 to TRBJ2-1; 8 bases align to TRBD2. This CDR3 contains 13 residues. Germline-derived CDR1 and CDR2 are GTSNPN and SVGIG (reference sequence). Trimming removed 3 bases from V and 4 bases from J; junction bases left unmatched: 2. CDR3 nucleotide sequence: TGTGCCTGGAGAGGCGGGGGGTACAATGAGCAGTTCTTC. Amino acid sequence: CAWRGGGYNEQFF.

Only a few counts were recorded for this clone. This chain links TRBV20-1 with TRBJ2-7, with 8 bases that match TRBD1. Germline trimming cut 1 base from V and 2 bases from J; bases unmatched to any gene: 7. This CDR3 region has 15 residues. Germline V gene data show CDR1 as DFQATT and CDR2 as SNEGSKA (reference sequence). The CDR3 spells CSARGDRRSTYEQYF. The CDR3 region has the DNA TGCAGTGCTAGAGGGGACAGGCGAAGTACCTACGAGCAGTACTTC.

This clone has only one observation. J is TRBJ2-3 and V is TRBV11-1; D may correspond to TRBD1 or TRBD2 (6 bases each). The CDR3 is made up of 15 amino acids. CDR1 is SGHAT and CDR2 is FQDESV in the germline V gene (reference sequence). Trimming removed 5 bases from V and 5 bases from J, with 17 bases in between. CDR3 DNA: TGTGCCAGCAGCCTCCCCCGGGGGCAGGTAGATACGCAGTATTTT. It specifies CASSLPRGQVDTQYF.

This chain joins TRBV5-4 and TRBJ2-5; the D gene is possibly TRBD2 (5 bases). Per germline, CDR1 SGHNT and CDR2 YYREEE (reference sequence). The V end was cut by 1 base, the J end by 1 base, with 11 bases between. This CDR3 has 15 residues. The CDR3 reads CASSLPGGLQETQYF. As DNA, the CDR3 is TGTGCCAGCAGCTTGCCTGGCGGGCTCCAAGAGACCCAGTACTTC. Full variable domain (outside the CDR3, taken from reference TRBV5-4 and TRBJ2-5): ETGVTQSPTHLIKTRGQQVTLRCSSQSGHNTVSWYQQALGQGPQFIFQYYREEENGRGNFPPRFSGLQFPNYSSELNVNALELDDSALYLCASSLPGGLQETQYFGPGTRLLVL.

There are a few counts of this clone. The CDR3 region is CASSLYGQGFHEQYF. In DNA form, the CDR3 reads TGTGCCAGCAGTTTATACGGTCAGGGGTTCCACGAGCAGTACTTC. This chain links TRBV12-3 or TRBV12-4 with TRBJ2-7; TRBD1 is a possible D gene (6 bases). The CDR3 length is 15 residues. With 2 bases removed from V and 5 bases from J, the gap between germline ends came to 16 bases.

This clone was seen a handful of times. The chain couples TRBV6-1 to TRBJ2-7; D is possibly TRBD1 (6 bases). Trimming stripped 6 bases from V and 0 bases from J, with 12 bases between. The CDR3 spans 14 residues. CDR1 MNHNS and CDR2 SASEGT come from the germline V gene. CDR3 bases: TGTGCCAGCAGACAGGGTGCCCTCTCCTACGAGCAGTACTTC. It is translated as CASRQGALSYEQYF.

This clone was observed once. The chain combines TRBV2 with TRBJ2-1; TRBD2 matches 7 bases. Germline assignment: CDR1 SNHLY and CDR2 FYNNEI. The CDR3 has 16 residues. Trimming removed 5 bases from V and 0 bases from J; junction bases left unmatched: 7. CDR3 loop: CASSPSGVSSYNEQFF. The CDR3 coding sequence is TGTGCCAGCAGTCCTAGCGGAGTGAGCTCCTACAATGAGCAGTTCTTC.

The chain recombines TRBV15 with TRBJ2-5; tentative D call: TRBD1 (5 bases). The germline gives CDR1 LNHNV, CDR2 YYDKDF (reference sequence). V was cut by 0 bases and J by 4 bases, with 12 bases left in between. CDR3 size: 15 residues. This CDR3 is CATSRDSGHVETQYF. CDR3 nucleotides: TGTGCCACCAGCAGAGATAGTGGACATGTAGAGACCCAGTACTTC.